The 20 T cell receptor beta chains below all came from one sample that was sequenced in a study of regulatory T cells in long-lasting Graves disease (dated by TCRdb to the early 2020s). Library generation was performed with multiplex PCR. These reads were obtained on an Illumina HiSeq 4000. TCR beta libraries were built with iRepertoire HTBI primers and Arm-PCR amplification of CDR3 regions. TCRdb trimmed public reads at Q25 via fastp, called clones via MiXCR and kept in-frame beta chains. Records with the same CDR3 protein are collapsed into one entry carrying the most frequent genes and DNA. The sample records 540,000 or so distinct CDR3 sequences, roughly 13% of which are singletons. The ten largest account for approximately 9.3% of the sample. The time point label, as the study defines it: newly diagnosed GD, antithyroid drugs for less than 3 months. For both TCR sequencing and RNA sequencing, RNA was extracted from PBMCs using TRIzol.

This sample also belongs to another study, concerning T cells in Graves' hyperthyroidism and ophthalmopathy.

The starting material was peripheral blood mononuclear cells (PBMCs), obtained at new diagnosis, from a patient treated with antithyroid drugs. These receptors all stem from a man aged 25-40 years with Graves disease. Donor details come from another sample of the same person, matched by shared clones.

This clonotype was seen at least ten times. The V gene is TRBV2, the J gene TRBJ2-7; either TRBD1 or TRBD2 may supply D (5 bases each). From germline, CDR1 is SNHLY and CDR2 FYNNEI. V shed 3 bases and J shed 5 bases, with 14 bases lying between them. The CDR3 runs 14 residues. CDR3 sequence (DNA): TGTGCCAGCAGTGAGGGGGAAAGACTCCACGAGCAGTACTTC. Translation: CASSEGERLHEQYF.

This clonotype has at least ten counts. The chain combines TRBV5-1 with TRBJ2-7; 9 bases map to TRBD2. Germline V lookup: CDR1 SGHRS, CDR2 YFSETQ. V shed 4 bases and J 6 bases; nucleotides not matched to a gene: 8. This CDR3 region has 14 residues. CDR3 sequence reads: CASSTGTSLGEQYF. In DNA, the CDR3 is TGCGCCAGCAGCACCGGGACTAGCTTAGGCGAGCAGTACTTC.

This clonotype was found many times. This rearrangement joins TRBV29-1 to TRBJ1-1; D is undetermined. The CDR3 sequence is 13 residues long. V was pared by 4 bases and J by 6 bases, with 15 bases between. CDR1 and CDR2 (germline): SQVTM, ANQGSEA. The CDR3 DNA is TGCAGCGTTGTGCGGGCTTCTAGGTCTGAAGCTTTCTTT. Protein: CSVVRASRSEAFF.

The table lists this clonotype with many counts. The rearrangement uses TRBV10-3 and TRBJ2-1; 14 nucleotides agree with TRBD2. This CDR3 spans 21 amino acids. Looked up from germline, CDR1 is ENHRY and CDR2 is SYGVKD. Trimming at V came to 4 bases and at J to 0 bases, leaving 14 bases not matched to a gene. The CDR3 region is CAISGSTGTSGGESSYNEQFF. Written as DNA, the CDR3 is TGTGCCATCAGTGGGTCGACCGGGACTAGCGGGGGCGAGTCCTCCTACAATGAGCAGTTCTTC.

The genes are TRBV25-1 and TRBJ2-6, with D tentatively TRBD2 (5 bases). Germline assignment: CDR1 MGHDK and CDR2 SYGVNS. With 5 bases removed from V and 2 bases from J, the gap between germline ends came to 7 bases. CDR3 length: 14 residues. CDR3 sequence (DNA): TGTGCCAGCAGTATGAGGGCTGGGGCCAACGTCCTGACTTTC. Protein product: CASSMRAGANVLTF. The full variable domain, its missing parts supplied by reference TRBV25-1 and TRBJ2-6, is EADIYQTPRYLVIGTGKKITLECSQTMGHDKMYWYQQDPGMELHLIHYSYGVNSTEKGDLSSESTVSRIRTEHFPLTLESARPSHTSQYLCASSMRAGANVLTFGAGSRLTVL.

This rearrangement joins TRBV5-1 to TRBJ2-3; tentatively, D is TRBD1 or TRBD2 (5 bases each). V shed 4 bases and J shed 3 bases, with 21 bases lying between them. CDR3 size: 17 residues. Germline CDR1 reads SGHRS; CDR2 reads YFSETQ. The CDR3 region has the DNA TGCGCCAGCAGCCCGAGCCTTTTAGCCAGGGAGACAGATACGCAGTATTTT. The encoded protein is CASSPSLLARETDTQYF.

This clonotype was seen ten or more times. The J gene is TRBJ1-1, the V gene TRBV2, with unresolved D. CDR1 SNHLY and CDR2 FYNNEI come from the germline V gene. The CDR3 has 14 residues. Trimming took 3 bases from V and 6 from J, leaving 14 bases between them. DNA of the CDR3: TGTGCCAGCAGTGAGGTGGTGGAGTTCGCTGAAGCTTTCTTT. The encoded protein is CASSEVVEFAEAFF.

This clonotype was counted many times. The chain carries TRBV7-8 and TRBJ1-1; D possibly corresponds to TRBD1 (5 bases). The germline V gene encodes CDR1 SGHVS and CDR2 FQNEAQ. This CDR3 region has 16 residues. The V end lost 4 bases, the J end lost 1 base, and 16 bases lay between the germline ends. The chain's CDR3 is CASSSTGAGKNTEAFF. CDR3 nucleotides: TGTGCCAGCAGCTCTACAGGAGCTGGAAAGAACACTGAAGCTTTCTTT.

This clonotype has at least ten counts. This chain joins TRBV5-1 and TRBJ2-1; 12 bases are a match to TRBD2. Germline CDR1 is SGHRS and CDR2 is YFSETQ. The CDR3 is 16 residues long. J was trimmed by 10 bases and V by 4 bases; bases with no gene match: 12. CDR3: CASSGSYGLAGPEQFF. CDR3 DNA: TGCGCCAGCAGCGGATCCTATGGACTAGCGGGGCCGGAGCAGTTCTTC. Variable domain in full (rest from reference TRBV5-1 and TRBJ2-1): KAGVTQTPRYLIKTRGQQVTLSCSPISGHRSVSWYQQTPGQGLQFLFEYFSETQRNKGNFPGRFSGRQFSNSRSEMNVSTLELGDSALYLCASSGSYGLAGPEQFFGPGTRLTVL.

This clonotype appeared many times. The rearrangement uses TRBV20-1 and TRBJ2-3; 15 nucleotides align to TRBD2. The CDR3 covers 16 residues. Germline CDR1 DFQATT, CDR2 SNEGSKA (reference sequence). J was trimmed by 7 bases and V by 3 bases; bases with no gene match: 8. The CDR3 loop is CSARGTSGRRSHTQYF. CDR3 coding DNA: TGCAGTGCTAGGGGGACTAGCGGGAGGAGGAGCCATACGCAGTATTTT.

The chain uses TRBV9 and TRBJ1-5; D is uncertain. Per the germline V gene, CDR1 is SGDLS and CDR2 is YYNGEE. V lost 4 bases and J 5 bases, leaving 16 bases between the germline ends. This CDR3 region has 15 residues. The CDR3 nucleotides read TGTGCCAGCAGCCCCAGTCCCCAATACGATCAGCCCCAGCATTTT. This gives the protein CASSPSPQYDQPQHF.

J is TRBJ2-3 and V is TRBV18; 11 bases are a match to TRBD2. V trimming: 4 bases; J trimming: 2 bases; junction bases outside the gene matches: 8. The germline gives CDR1 KGHSH, CDR2 LQKENI. The CDR3 is 17 residues long. The CDR3 protein is CASSLPRLAGHTDTQYF. The CDR3 coding sequence is TGTGCCAGCTCACTTCCGCGACTAGCGGGGCACACAGATACGCAGTATTTT.

Only a few counts were recorded for this clonotype. The DNA of the CDR3 is TGTGCCAGCAGTACTGACCCCCGATGGGACAACCAAGAGACCCAGTACTTC. It translates to CASSTDPRWDNQETQYF. This sequence joins TRBV12-3 or TRBV12-4 and TRBJ2-5, with D possibly TRBD1 on 6 matching bases. V lost 5 bases, J lost 0 bases, and 19 bases lay in between. The CDR3 spans 17 residues.

In this sample, this clonotype turned up many times. The CDR3 spells CASSLRFTVNTGELFF. In DNA form, the CDR3 reads TGTGCCAGCAGCCTCCGTTTTACGGTGAACACCGGGGAGCTGTTTTTT. This chain joins TRBV12-3 or TRBV12-4 and TRBJ2-2; D gene uncertain. This CDR3 has 16 amino acids. V was shortened by 6 bases and J by 1 base, with 15 bases between the two germline ends.

This clonotype was observed many times. This chain joins TRBV20-1 and TRBJ2-5, with 13 bases identical to TRBD2. V was pared by 3 bases and J by 9 bases, with 4 bases of the junction left unmatched. CDR3 size: 13 residues. The germline gives CDR1 DFQATT, CDR2 SNEGSKA (reference sequence). CDR3 sequence (DNA): TGCAGTGCTAGCGGACTAGCGGGAGTACCCCAGTACTTC. Its translation: CSASGLAGVPQYF.

This clonotype was counted many times. This rearrangement joins TRBV20-1 to TRBJ1-4, with D unresolved. V was cut by 1 base and J by 0 bases, with 6 bases left in between. There are 14 residues in the CDR3. Germline loops: CDR1 DFQATT, CDR2 SNEGSKA (reference sequence). CDR3: CSARGTATNEKLFF. CDR3 nucleotide sequence: TGCAGTGCTAGAGGAACGGCAACTAATGAAAAACTGTTTTTT.

The rearrangement uses TRBV27 and TRBJ2-2; the D is unclear. The CDR3 has 16 residues. With 8 bases removed from V and 0 bases from J, the gap between germline ends came to 16 bases. CDR1 and CDR2 (germline): MNHEY, SMNVEV (reference sequence). The CDR3 nucleotides read TGTGCCAGCCCCAAGAGCTTAGGGTCGAACACCGGGGAGCTGTTTTTT. Amino acids: CASPKSLGSNTGELFF.

The chain carries TRBV28 and TRBJ2-7; 10 bases agree with TRBD2. Germline loops: CDR1 MDHEN, CDR2 SYDVKM. V gave up 7 bases and J gave up 2 bases; unmatched junction bases: 2. The CDR3 has 13 residues. The CDR3 DNA sequence: TGTGCCAGCATAAGCGGGAGGGCCTACGAGCAGTACTTC. Amino acid sequence: CASISGRAYEQYF.

This clonotype was detected only a few times. The rearrangement links TRBV20-1 to TRBJ2-4; perhaps TRBD1 as D (6 bases). From germline, CDR1 is DFQATT and CDR2 SNEGSKA (reference sequence). V lost 1 base and J lost 2, with 12 bases in between. This CDR3 contains 15 residues. CDR3 loop: CSARATGSPKNIQYF. The CDR3 DNA reads TGCAGTGCTAGAGCCACAGGGTCTCCCAAAAACATTCAGTACTTC.

In this sample, this clonotype turned up many times. CDR3 loop: CASRDRGFEQYF. The CDR3 region has the DNA TGTGCCAGCCGGGACAGGGGTTTTGAGCAGTACTTC. The rearrangement joins TRBV6-2 or TRBV6-3 to TRBJ2-7; 10 bases are a match to TRBD1. The length of the CDR3 is 12 residues. Germline V gives CDR1 MNHEY, CDR2 SVGEGT. With 8 bases clipped from V and 7 bases from J, the junction kept 5 bases outside the gene matches.